These T cell receptor beta chains were read from a single sample in a study of blood T cell repertoires in COVID-19. The protocol was immunoSEQ multiplex PCR, while the TCRdb copy is restricted to in-frame clones and leaves out a portion. In the table there are some 100,000 clones, 75% to 90% of which are singletons. Sequencing input: peripheral blood. The receptors were sampled from a woman over 75 with active COVID-19. Both conserved end residues are part of each CDR3. The order of the fields is V gene, D gene, J gene, clone size, CDR3 protein, CDR3 DNA. The D gene is left open where the match is weak. Not every row has a clone size; where given, it reads once, few, many or a size class.

V gene: TRBV18
D gene: -
J gene: TRBJ2-3
clone size: -
CDR3 protein: CASSSGHLTDTQYF
CDR3 DNA: TGTGCCAGCTCCTCGGGACACCTCACAGATACGCAGTATTTT

V gene: TRBV7-2
D gene: TRBD2
J gene: TRBJ2-5
clone size: -
CDR3 protein: CASSLEGGRPTQYF
CDR3 DNA: TGTGCCAGCAGCTTAGAGGGCGGGAGGCCAACCCAGTACTTC

V gene: TRBV5-1
D gene: -
J gene: TRBJ1-2
clone size: -
CDR3 protein: CASSFTLGPGDGYTF
CDR3 DNA: TGCGCCAGCAGCTTTACCTTGGGACCGGGAGATGGCTACACCTTC

V gene: TRBV7-2
D gene: TRBD2
J gene: TRBJ2-1
clone size: -
CDR3 protein: CASSREASPQNEQFF
CDR3 DNA: TGTGCCAGCTCCCGGGAGGCTAGCCCTCAGAATGAGCAGTTCTTC

V gene: TRBV4-3
D gene: -
J gene: TRBJ2-7
clone size: -
CDR3 protein: CASSQVTGTYEQYF
CDR3 DNA: TGCGCCAGCAGCCAAGTTACGGGAACCTACGAGCAGTACTTC

V gene: TRBV9
D gene: -
J gene: TRBJ2-5
clone size: -
CDR3 protein: CASSGWGQQETQYF
CDR3 DNA: TGTGCCAGCAGCGGTTGGGGACAACAAGAGACCCAGTACTTC

V gene: TRBV6-5
D gene: -
J gene: TRBJ2-1
clone size: -
CDR3 protein: CASSPLTAQGTEQFF
CDR3 DNA: TGTGCCAGCAGTCCTCTGACCGCGCAGGGTACTGAGCAGTTCTTC

V gene: TRBV19
D gene: TRBD1
J gene: TRBJ1-1
clone size: -
CDR3 protein: CASSIERTGSPEAFF
CDR3 DNA: TGTGCCAGTAGTATCGAACGGACAGGGTCTCCTGAAGCTTTCTTT

V gene: TRBV5-8
D gene: -
J gene: TRBJ2-1
clone size: -
CDR3 protein: CASSLPPPGLSPWVYNEQFF
CDR3 DNA: TGTGCCAGCAGCTTGCCGCCTCCCGGACTATCCCCTTGGGTCTACAATGAGCAGTTCTTC

V gene: TRBV29-1
D gene: -
J gene: TRBJ2-1
clone size: -
CDR3 protein: CSVIHLGATREQFF
CDR3 DNA: TGCAGCGTCATACACCTTGGGGCGACACGAGAGCAGTTCTTC

V gene: TRBV19
D gene: TRBD1
J gene: TRBJ1-5
clone size: -
CDR3 protein: CASSQQQGNQPQHF
CDR3 DNA: TGTGCCAGTAGTCAGCAACAGGGGAATCAGCCCCAGCATTTT

V gene: TRBV6-5
D gene: -
J gene: TRBJ2-2
clone size: -
CDR3 protein: CASRGTLNTGELFF
CDR3 DNA: TGTGCCAGCAGAGGGACATTGAACACCGGGGAGCTGTTTTTT

V gene: TRBV10-3
D gene: TRBD1
J gene: TRBJ1-5
clone size: -
CDR3 protein: CAISDGTGSNQPQHF
CDR3 DNA: TGTGCCATCAGTGATGGGACAGGGAGCAATCAGCCCCAGCATTTT

V gene: TRBV27
D gene: -
J gene: TRBJ2-7
clone size: -
CDR3 protein: CASSLRGNAYEQYF
CDR3 DNA: TGTGCCAGCAGTTTAAGAGGGAATGCCTACGAGCAGTACTTC

V gene: TRBV29-1
D gene: -
J gene: TRBJ2-4
clone size: -
CDR3 protein: CSVLGGLAKNIQYF
CDR3 DNA: TGCAGCGTCCTCGGCGGCCTAGCCAAAAACATTCAGTACTTC

V gene: TRBV19
D gene: -
J gene: TRBJ1-5
clone size: -
CDR3 protein: CASSPASRGNRRNQPQHF
CDR3 DNA: TGTGCCAGTAGTCCCGCCTCTCGGGGGAATAGGCGCAATCAGCCCCAGCATTTT

V gene: TRBV10-1
D gene: -
J gene: TRBJ1-6
clone size: -
CDR3 protein: CASSSGRMNSPLHF
CDR3 DNA: TGCGCCAGCAGCTCAGGAAGGATGAATTCACCCCTCCACTTT

V gene: TRBV6-2/TRBV6-3
D gene: TRBD2
J gene: TRBJ2-1
clone size: -
CDR3 protein: CASSYRPGTSERNEQFF
CDR3 DNA: TGTGCCAGCAGTTACCGTCCCGGGACTAGCGAGCGGAATGAGCAGTTCTTC

V gene: TRBV7-3
D gene: -
J gene: TRBJ1-1
clone size: -
CDR3 protein: CASSLKGDTEAFF
CDR3 DNA: TGTGCCAGCAGCTTAAAGGGGGACACTGAAGCTTTCTTT

V gene: TRBV3-1/TRBV3-2
D gene: -
J gene: TRBJ2-1
clone size: -
CDR3 protein: CASSPGSGEQFF
CDR3 DNA: TGTGCCAGCAGCCCCGGATCGGGGGAGCAGTTCTTC

V gene: TRBV4-2
D gene: -
J gene: TRBJ1-5
clone size: -
CDR3 protein: CASSQDGARASNQPQHF
CDR3 DNA: TGTGCCAGCAGCCAAGATGGGGCCAGGGCAAGCAATCAGCCCCAGCATTTT

V gene: TRBV12-3/TRBV12-4
D gene: TRBD2
J gene: TRBJ2-1
clone size: -
CDR3 protein: CASRGSGRMEFF
CDR3 DNA: TGTGCCAGCAGGGGTAGCGGGAGGATGGAGTTCTTC

V gene: TRBV18
D gene: TRBD1
J gene: TRBJ1-1
clone size: -
CDR3 protein: CASSQETGGNTEAFF
CDR3 DNA: TGTGCCAGCTCACAGGAGACAGGGGGAAACACTGAAGCTTTCTTT

V gene: TRBV5-6
D gene: TRBD1
J gene: TRBJ2-4
clone size: -
CDR3 protein: CASSRTGRNIQYF
CDR3 DNA: TGTGCCAGCAGCCGGACAGGGCGCAACATTCAGTACTTC

V gene: TRBV4-3
D gene: TRBD2
J gene: TRBJ2-7
clone size: -
CDR3 protein: CASSQAISGSHNLYEQYF
CDR3 DNA: TGCGCCAGCAGCCAAGCTATTAGCGGGAGTCACAATCTCTACGAGCAGTACTTC

V gene: TRBV5-1
D gene: TRBD1
J gene: TRBJ2-7
clone size: -
CDR3 protein: CASSPTGTGLRNYYEQYF
CDR3 DNA: TGCGCCAGCAGCCCTACCGGGACAGGGCTTCGAAATTACTACGAGCAGTACTTC

V gene: TRBV7-8
D gene: TRBD1
J gene: TRBJ1-5
clone size: -
CDR3 protein: CASSFEQGGQPQHF
CDR3 DNA: TGTGCCAGCAGCTTTGAGCAGGGGGGTCAGCCCCAGCATTTT

V gene: TRBV10-3
D gene: -
J gene: TRBJ1-5
clone size: once
CDR3 protein: CAISDGSTRKHF
CDR3 DNA: TGTGCCATCAGTGATGGTAGCACGAGGAAGCATTTT

V gene: TRBV5-1
D gene: TRBD1
J gene: TRBJ1-2
clone size: once
CDR3 protein: CASRSTGVGYTF
CDR3 DNA: TGCGCCAGCAGATCGACAGGGGTCGGCTACACCTTC

V gene: TRBV7-2
D gene: TRBD1
J gene: TRBJ2-7
clone size: once
CDR3 protein: CASSLVTGQRSYEQYF
CDR3 DNA: TGTGCCAGCAGCTTAGTTACGGGACAGCGATCCTACGAGCAGTACTTC

V gene: TRBV2
D gene: -
J gene: TRBJ1-5
clone size: -
CDR3 protein: CASSEDIQPQHF
CDR3 DNA: TGTGCCAGCAGTGAAGATATTCAGCCCCAGCATTTT

V gene: TRBV20-1
D gene: -
J gene: TRBJ2-5
clone size: -
CDR3 protein: CSAVASDF
CDR3 DNA: TGCAGTGCTGTTGCTAGCGACTTC

V gene: TRBV5-1
D gene: TRBD1
J gene: TRBJ1-3
clone size: -
CDR3 protein: CASSLGTTGAAGNTIYF
CDR3 DNA: TGCGCCAGCAGCTTGGGGACCACAGGGGCAGCTGGAAACACCATATATTTT

V gene: TRBV6-5
D gene: TRBD2
J gene: TRBJ2-1
clone size: -
CDR3 protein: CASRLAGVNEQFF
CDR3 DNA: TGTGCCAGCAGACTAGCGGGAGTGAATGAGCAGTTCTTC

V gene: TRBV27
D gene: TRBD1
J gene: TRBJ2-7
clone size: -
CDR3 protein: CASSDLDRGRTYEQYF
CDR3 DNA: TGTGCCAGCAGTGACCTGGACAGGGGTCGTACCTACGAGCAGTACTTC

V gene: TRBV11-2
D gene: -
J gene: TRBJ2-7
clone size: -
CDR3 protein: CASSLDRSSYEQYF
CDR3 DNA: TGTGCCAGCAGCCTGGACAGATCATCCTACGAGCAGTACTTC

V gene: TRBV7-2
D gene: -
J gene: TRBJ2-1
clone size: few
CDR3 protein: CASSRTFNEQFF
CDR3 DNA: TGTGCCAGCAGCCGGACTTTCAATGAGCAGTTCTTC

V gene: TRBV5-1
D gene: TRBD2
J gene: TRBJ2-5
clone size: -
CDR3 protein: CATLAGGSVKTQYF
CDR3 DNA: TGCGCCACCCTAGCGGGAGGGTCGGTAAAGACCCAGTACTTC

V gene: TRBV28
D gene: -
J gene: TRBJ2-1
clone size: few
CDR3 protein: CASRSGYSYNEQFF
CDR3 DNA: TGTGCCAGCAGAAGCGGGTACTCCTACAATGAGCAGTTCTTC

V gene: TRBV4-2
D gene: -
J gene: TRBJ2-7
clone size: -
CDR3 protein: CASSQEGAGHNEQYF
CDR3 DNA: TGTGCCAGCAGCCAAGAAGGAGCAGGGCACAACGAGCAGTACTTC

V gene: TRBV28
D gene: -
J gene: TRBJ2-3
clone size: -
CDR3 protein: CASSFRGRGTDTQYF
CDR3 DNA: TGTGCCAGCAGTTTTCGGGGTAGGGGCACAGATACGCAGTATTTT

V gene: TRBV19
D gene: -
J gene: TRBJ2-6
clone size: -
CDR3 protein: CASRVQGSSGANVLTF
CDR3 DNA: TGTGCCAGTAGAGTCCAGGGGAGCTCTGGGGCCAACGTCCTGACTTTC

V gene: TRBV7-9
D gene: -
J gene: TRBJ1-6
clone size: -
CDR3 protein: CASSLWDAGAGSPLHF
CDR3 DNA: TGTGCCAGCAGCTTATGGGATGCAGGGGCTGGGTCACCCCTCCACTTT

V gene: TRBV28
D gene: -
J gene: TRBJ2-3
clone size: -
CDR3 protein: CAAAGAGTDTQYF
CDR3 DNA: TGTGCCGCTGCGGGGGCCGGCACAGATACGCAGTATTTT

V gene: TRBV2
D gene: -
J gene: TRBJ2-1
clone size: -
CDR3 protein: CASSERGRSSYNEQFF
CDR3 DNA: TGTGCCAGCAGTGAAAGAGGGAGAAGCTCCTACAATGAGCAGTTCTTC

V gene: TRBV27
D gene: TRBD1
J gene: TRBJ2-7
clone size: once
CDR3 protein: CASSLRPPWTGSSYEQYF
CDR3 DNA: TGTGCCAGCAGTTTACGTCCTCCTTGGACAGGGAGCTCCTACGAGCAGTACTTC

V gene: TRBV12-5
D gene: TRBD2
J gene: TRBJ2-7
clone size: -
CDR3 protein: CAAKLAGPPYEQYF
CDR3 DNA: TGTGCTGCAAAACTAGCGGGGCCACCCTACGAGCAGTACTTC

V gene: TRBV3-1/TRBV3-2
D gene: -
J gene: TRBJ1-3
clone size: -
CDR3 protein: CASSQETGMTGNTIYF
CDR3 DNA: TGTGCCAGCAGCCAAGAGACCGGGATGACTGGAAACACCATATATTTT

V gene: TRBV10-3
D gene: TRBD2
J gene: TRBJ2-4
clone size: -
CDR3 protein: CAISESTSGRARGLAIQYF
CDR3 DNA: TGTGCCATCAGTGAGTCGACCAGCGGGAGGGCCAGGGGGTTGGCCATTCAGTACTTC